A single sample is the source of the 12 T cell receptor beta chains below, sequenced in a study of cytomegalovirus exposure and HLA in healthy donors. The PCR used 60 Vbeta and 13 Jbeta primers. Profiled with immunoSEQ multiplex PCR; TCRdb holds only in-frame clones, not every one. The sample includes about 170,000 clones, approximately 80% of them seen just once. Sequences were obtained from PBMCs. Receptor source: a male donor in good health and CMV-seronegative.

This clone has a handful of counts. This rearrangement joins TRBV9 to TRBJ2-7; 10 nucleotides line up with TRBD2. The CDR3 has 15 residues. The V gene's germline CDR1 is SGDLS and CDR2 YYNGEE. Losses at the gene ends were 0 bases for V and 2 bases for J; bases not matched to a gene: 2. The CDR3 sequence is CASSVASGSTYEQYF. CDR3 DNA: TGTGCCAGCAGCGTAGCTAGCGGGAGTACCTACGAGCAGTACTTC.

The chain combines TRBV6-1 with TRBJ2-7; TRBD1 aligns across 7 bases. The CDR3 runs 15 residues. Germline values: CDR1 MNHNS, CDR2 SASEGT. V trimming: 4 bases; J trimming: 6 bases; junction bases outside the gene matches: 12. The CDR3 nucleotides are TGTGCCAGCAGTGGATTTAGGGGGCGCGAAAGCGAGCAGTACTTC. It specifies CASSGFRGRESEQYF.

The gene calls are TRBV7-2 and TRBJ2-7; D perhaps matches TRBD1 (6 bases). Germline V gene sequence: CDR1 SGHTA, CDR2 FQGNSA. V was pared by 2 bases and J by 3 bases, with 17 bases between. This CDR3 is 16 amino acids long. The CDR3 spells CASSLNADRLLYEQYF. DNA of the CDR3: TGTGCCAGCAGCTTAAACGCTGACAGGCTACTCTACGAGCAGTACTTC.

The gene calls are TRBV9 and TRBJ2-7; 10 bases map to TRBD1. Germline-derived CDR1 and CDR2 are SGDLS and YYNGEE. The CDR3 totals 15 residues. The V segment lost 4 bases and the J segment 5 bases; nucleotides outside the gene matches: 9. CDR3 DNA sequence: TGTGCCAGCAGCATCGGGGGGGACAGGGGCGACGAGCAGTACTTC. Its translation is CASSIGGDRGDEQYF.

Notes on this clone: This same CDR3 is encoded by further DNA sequences in the sample. This rearrangement joins TRBV4-3 to TRBJ2-1; D is perhaps TRBD2 (6 bases). V was shortened by 0 bases and J by 4 bases, with 13 bases between the two germline ends. This CDR3 region has 16 residues. Germline-derived CDR1 and CDR2 are LGHNA and YSLEER. The CDR3 spells CASSQESSGVYNEQFF. The DNA for the CDR3 is TGCGCCAGCAGCCAAGAATCCTCGGGGGTGTACAATGAGCAGTTCTTC.

This chain links TRBV4-3 with TRBJ2-5; a possible D gene is TRBD1 (5 bases). CDR3 size: 14 residues. Trimming shortened V by 1 base and J by 4 bases, and 10 bases separated the two germline ends. Germline CDR1 and CDR2: LGHNA and YSLEER. CDR3 sequence (DNA): TGCGCCAGCAGCCAAGGAAGGGGTGGAGAGACCCAGTACTTC. Residues: CASSQGRGGETQYF.

J is TRBJ2-3 and V is TRBV7-2; a possible D gene is TRBD1 (7 bases). CDR1 and CDR2 (germline): SGHTA, FQGNSA. This CDR3 is built from 16 residues. Trimming stripped 6 bases from V and 0 bases from J, with 16 bases between. DNA of the CDR3: TGTGCCAGCAGACCAGGGGGGACCTTTAGCACAGATACGCAGTATTTT. Encoded protein: CASRPGGTFSTDTQYF.

This clone showed up just once. The chain couples TRBV6-4 to TRBJ1-2, with a possible D match to TRBD1 (6 bases). The CDR3 consists of 15 residues. V lost 7 bases, J lost 5 bases, and 20 bases lay in between. Germline assignment: CDR1 MRHNA and CDR2 SNTAGT. CDR3 in amino acids: CASTRNSGTLYGYTF. In DNA form, the CDR3 reads TGTGCCAGCACCCGAAACTCCGGGACACTTTATGGCTACACCTTC.

This chain joins TRBV6-1 and TRBJ1-2, with D perhaps matching TRBD1 (6 bases). V dropped 6 bases and J dropped 4 bases, with 18 bases sitting between them. The CDR3 loop spans 15 amino acids. CDR1 is MNHNS and CDR2 is SASEGT in the germline V gene. CDR3 sequence: CASSLGTSALYGYTF. CDR3 DNA: TGTGCCAGCAGCCTTGGGACATCAGCACTCTATGGCTACACCTTC.

The chain employs TRBV28 and TRBJ2-1, with TRBD2 identical over 8 bases. The J segment lost 5 bases and the V segment lost 4 bases, leaving 7 bases of the junction unmatched. Looked up from germline, CDR1 is MDHEN and CDR2 is SYDVKM. The CDR3 extends over 15 amino acids. CDR3 sequence: CASSSPAGANNEQFF. The CDR3, as DNA: TGTGCCAGCAGTTCCCCAGCGGGAGCAAACAATGAGCAGTTCTTC.

V gene TRBV4-3 combines with J gene TRBJ2-7, with 7 bases lining up with TRBD1. Germline V lookup: CDR1 LGHNA, CDR2 YSLEER. V was clipped by 1 base and J by 8 bases; unmatched bases: 11. The CDR3 loop spans 15 amino acids. The CDR3 sequence: CASSQVWTGKEKQYF. The CDR3 nucleotides are TGCGCCAGCAGCCAAGTATGGACAGGAAAGGAGAAGCAGTACTTC.

This clone has a handful of counts. The rearrangement uses TRBV5-6 and TRBJ2-7; D gene ambiguous. In germline, CDR1 is SGHDT, CDR2 YYEEEE. This CDR3 spans 15 amino acids. Trimming cost V 0 bases and J 0 bases, with 10 bases left between them. The chain's CDR3 is CASSLVHRSSYEQYF. For the CDR3, the DNA is TGTGCCAGCAGCTTGGTTCACCGCAGCTCCTACGAGCAGTACTTC.